Below are 27 T cell receptor beta chains sequenced from a single sample in a study of blood T cell repertoires in COVID-19 (dated by TCRdb to 2018 to 2020). Receptor libraries were prepared by the immunoSEQ multiplex PCR assay. TCRdb obtained this table from immuneACCESS and retained in-frame rearrangements with V and J assigned. These tables miss some clones; where compared with another copy, unresolved V genes account for less than half of the shortfall, and the remainder is unexplained. The sample table lists a few hundred thousand clones, approximately 82% of them with a count of one. The top ten clonotypes cover approximately 1.3% of the sample. Sequenced sample: peripheral blood. These receptors all stem from a woman aged 40 to 55 who had recovered from COVID-19.

The rearrangement uses TRBV27 and TRBJ1-5; D is ambiguous. The germline V and J ends were trimmed by 3 bases and 3 bases, with 9 bases remaining between them. The CDR3 runs to 14 residues. Germline V CDR1 and CDR2: MNHEY, SMNVEV (reference sequence). CDR3 bases: TGTGCCAGCAGTTTTGGACTGAACAATCAGCCCCAGCATTTT. It specifies CASSFGLNNQPQHF.

The rearrangement joins TRBV29-1 to TRBJ2-7; 12 positions match TRBD1. Germline lookup yields CDR1 SQVTM and CDR2 ANQGSEA. With V trimmed by 5 bases and J by 7 bases, 6 bases remained unmatched. The CDR3 length is 13 residues. The CDR3 protein is CSVPGQGAREQYF. The CDR3 region has the DNA TGCAGCGTTCCGGGACAGGGGGCGAGGGAGCAGTACTTC.

The chain uses TRBV7-8 and TRBJ2-6; D gene ambiguous. The CDR3 has 14 amino acids. Germline loops: CDR1 SGHVS, CDR2 FQNEAQ. The germline V and J ends were trimmed by 6 bases and 4 bases, with 10 bases remaining between them. As DNA, the CDR3 is TGTGCCAGCAGGGCCCGTCAGGGGGCCAACGTCCTGACTTTC. Translated, it gives CASRARQGANVLTF. The complete variable domain, with remaining parts taken from reference TRBV7-8 and TRBJ2-6, reads GAGVSQSPRYKVAKRGQDVALRCDPISGHVSLFWYQQALGQGPEFLTYFQNEAQLDKSGLPSDRFFAERPEGSVSTLKIQRTQQEDSAVYLCASRARQGANVLTFGAGSRLTVL.

The chain recombines TRBV5-1 with TRBJ1-1, with 7 bases fitting TRBD1. V was clipped by 2 bases and J by 0 bases; unmatched bases: 1. Germline V gene data show CDR1 as SGHRS and CDR2 as YFSETQ. The CDR3 contains 14 residues. The CDR3 DNA reads TGCGCCAGCAGCTTAGGGACAGTGAACACTGAAGCTTTCTTT. Encoded protein: CASSLGTVNTEAFF.

This chain links TRBV2 with TRBJ1-1; no clear D gene. V was clipped by 4 bases and J by 5 bases, with 11 bases between them. The CDR3 covers 13 residues. CDR1 SNHLY and CDR2 FYNNEI come from the germline V gene. CDR3 in DNA: TGTGCCAGCAGTGTGGAAAGACAAACTGAAGCTTTCTTT. Protein product: CASSVERQTEAFF.

The chain joins TRBV11-2 to TRBJ1-3, with TRBD1 matching over 9 bases. After removal of 5 bases from V and 6 bases from J, the junction contained 8 bases not matched to a gene. The V gene's germline CDR1 is SGHAT and CDR2 FQNNGV. The CDR3 covers 15 residues. This CDR3 reads CASSRGQGLTNTIYF. The CDR3 bases are TGTGCCAGCAGCCGAGGACAGGGGTTGACAAACACCATATATTTT.

V is TRBV2 and J is TRBJ2-1, with 8 positions matching TRBD2. Germline lookup yields CDR1 SNHLY and CDR2 FYNNEI. CDR3 size: 17 residues. Trimming cost V 6 bases and J 7 bases; bases outside gene matches: 17. The chain's CDR3 is CASRNLVQAGVINEQFF. In DNA, the CDR3 is TGTGCCAGCAGGAACCTCGTACAAGCGGGGGTGATAAATGAGCAGTTCTTC.

The CDR3: CASSTSLNTGELFF. The DNA of the CDR3 is TGTGCCAGCAGCACGTCACTGAACACCGGGGAGCTGTTTTTT. The V and J genes are TRBV9 and TRBJ2-2; D uncertain. With 4 bases removed from V and 1 base from J, the gap between germline ends came to 8 bases. Germline CDR1 SGDLS, CDR2 YYNGEE. CDR3 length equals 14 residues.

The rearrangement links TRBV5-6 to TRBJ1-1, with 7 bases that match TRBD1. This CDR3 has 16 amino acids. J lost 4 bases, V lost 2 bases, and 11 bases had no gene match. CDR1 is SGHDT, CDR2 YYEEEE, per germline. CDR3 residues: CASSFERGAGGTEAFF. The CDR3 DNA follows: TGTGCCAGCAGCTTCGAGAGAGGCGCAGGGGGCACTGAAGCTTTCTTT.

This clone was recorded a few times. This rearrangement joins TRBV6-1 to TRBJ1-1; weak D call: TRBD1 (6 bases). The CDR3 is 13 residues long. Per the germline V gene, CDR1 is MNHNS and CDR2 is SASEGT. Trimming removed 7 bases at V and 8 bases at J, with 17 bases between. The CDR3 DNA is TGTGCCAGCACGGGGGGCGGAGCAACAGAAGCTTTCTTT. Translating it yields CASTGGGATEAFF.

This sequence joins TRBV3-1 (or the pseudogene TRBV3-2) and TRBJ2-7, with D possibly TRBD2 on 5 matching bases. V was pared by 0 bases and J by 8 bases, with 8 bases between. This CDR3 has 12 amino acids. Germline V gene sequence: CDR1 LGHDT, CDR2 YNNKEL (reference sequence). The CDR3 spells CASSQEEEKQYF. The CDR3 DNA follows: TGTGCCAGCAGCCAAGAGGAGGAGAAGCAGTACTTC.

The V and J genes are TRBV5-1 and TRBJ1-2, with TRBD1 matching over 9 bases. CDR1 SGHRS and CDR2 YFSETQ come from the germline V gene. The V segment lost 0 bases and the J segment 4 bases; nucleotides outside the gene matches: 7. This CDR3 contains 16 residues. Here the CDR3 reads CASSLESQGAVYGYTF. The CDR3 bases are TGCGCCAGCAGCTTGGAATCACAGGGGGCAGTCTATGGCTACACCTTC. The variable domain in full, with the rest retrieved from reference TRBV5-1 and TRBJ1-2, is KAGVTQTPRYLIKTRGQQVTLSCSPISGHRSVSWYQQTPGQGLQFLFEYFSETQRNKGNFPGRFSGRQFSNSRSEMNVSTLELGDSALYLCASSLESQGAVYGYTFGSGTRLTVV.

The chain joins TRBV10-3 to TRBJ2-5; D is possibly TRBD2 (5 bases). This CDR3 region has 15 residues. Per the germline V gene, CDR1 is ENHRY and CDR2 is SYGVKD. Trimming took 3 bases from V and 0 from J, leaving 11 bases between them. Written as DNA, the CDR3 is TGTGCCATCAGTGATGGTCAGGACTACCAAGAGACCCAGTACTTC. This sequence encodes CAISDGQDYQETQYF.

This rearrangement joins TRBV19 to TRBJ2-7, with 7 bases identical to TRBD2. Germline loops: CDR1 LNHDA, CDR2 SQIVND (reference sequence). The CDR3 covers 15 residues. The trim removed 6 bases at V and 3 bases at J, leaving 11 bases unmatched. The CDR3 DNA reads TGTGCCAGTAGCATTGCCGGGACTAAATACTACGAGCAGTACTTC. It codes for CASSIAGTKYYEQYF.

This CDR3 is CASSLAGGAPEQYF. The DNA for the CDR3 is TGTGCCAGCAGCTTAGCGGGGGGGGCCCCCGAGCAGTACTTC. This chain uses TRBV7-2 with TRBJ2-7; a weak D match, TRBD2 (7 bases). V was clipped by 0 bases and J by 6 bases, with 12 bases between them. CDR3 size: 14 residues. The germline V gene has CDR1 SGHTA and CDR2 FQGNSA. Based on the CDR3 plus reference TRBV7-2 and TRBJ2-7, the full variable domain is GAGVSQSPSNKVTEKGKDVELRCDPISGHTALYWYRQSLGQGLEFLIYFQGNSAPDKSGLPSDRFSAERTGGSVSTLTIQRTQQEDSAVYLCASSLAGGAPEQYFGPGTRLTVT.

This clone was counted between two and nine times. The V gene is TRBV7-9, the J gene TRBJ1-3; D not resolved. The length of the CDR3 is 15 residues. Germline-derived CDR1 and CDR2 are SEHNR and FQNEAQ (reference sequence). Trimming took off 1 base at V and 3 bases at J, with 10 bases between the two ends. DNA of the CDR3: TGTGCCAGCAGCTTAGGGGAGTCCTATGGAAACACCATATATTTT. Protein product: CASSLGESYGNTIYF.

Here the CDR3 DNA reads TGTGCCATCAGGGACAGGGGTGGCTATGGCTACACCTTC. Translating it yields CAIRDRGGYGYTF. The rearrangement uses TRBV10-3 and TRBJ1-2, with 9 nucleotides matching TRBD1. This CDR3 spans 13 amino acids. The trim removed 6 bases at V and 4 bases at J, leaving 3 bases unmatched. From germline, CDR1 is ENHRY and CDR2 SYGVKD.

V gene TRBV7-2 combines with J gene TRBJ1-1, with a possible D match to TRBD1 (6 bases). V was cut by 5 bases and J by 6 bases, with 13 bases left in between. The CDR3 spans 13 residues. Germline CDR1 reads SGHTA; CDR2 reads FQGNSA. Here the CDR3 reads CASSRTGRAEAFF. The DNA for the CDR3 is TGTGCCAGCAGCCGCACAGGGAGGGCTGAAGCTTTCTTT. Filled out from reference TRBV7-2 and TRBJ1-1, the complete variable domain reads GAGVSQSPSNKVTEKGKDVELRCDPISGHTALYWYRQSLGQGLEFLIYFQGNSAPDKSGLPSDRFSAERTGGSVSTLTIQRTQQEDSAVYLCASSRTGRAEAFFGQGTRLTVV.

The chain uses TRBV10-3 and TRBJ2-3; 8 bases are shared with TRBD2. J gave up 2 bases and V 11 bases, and 12 bases lay outside the gene matches. The CDR3 length is 15 residues. The germline V gene has CDR1 ENHRY and CDR2 SYGVKD. CDR3 in amino acids: CASNGGGGVTDTQYF. The CDR3 DNA sequence: TGTGCCTCCAACGGGGGGGGCGGGGTCACAGATACGCAGTATTTT.

The J gene is TRBJ1-3, the V gene TRBV5-1, with D hard to call. CDR1 SGHRS and CDR2 YFSETQ come from the germline V gene. Deletions cut 1 base from V and 2 bases from J, with 13 bases between. CDR3 length: 16 amino acids. Here the CDR3 DNA reads TGCGCCAGCAGCTTGCGGTCAGCGGGGACTGGAAACACCATATATTTT. Amino acids: CASSLRSAGTGNTIYF. Drawing the rest from reference TRBV5-1 and TRBJ1-3, the complete variable domain is KAGVTQTPRYLIKTRGQQVTLSCSPISGHRSVSWYQQTPGQGLQFLFEYFSETQRNKGNFPGRFSGRQFSNSRSEMNVSTLELGDSALYLCASSLRSAGTGNTIYFGEGSWLTVV.

This chain uses TRBV19 with TRBJ1-1; a weak D match, TRBD1 (6 bases). CDR3 size: 15 residues. Germline CDR1 and CDR2: LNHDA and SQIVND (reference sequence). V lost 2 bases and J lost 1, with 11 bases in between. The CDR3 nucleotides are TGTGCCAGTAGTATAACGGACAGTGGGAACACTGAAGCTTTCTTT. It is translated as CASSITDSGNTEAFF.

The chain links TRBV6-2 or TRBV6-3 to TRBJ1-1; the D is unclear. Germline V gives CDR1 MNHEY, CDR2 SVGEGT. Trimming stripped 5 bases from V and 2 bases from J, with 12 bases between. This CDR3 has 14 amino acids. CDR3 bases: TGTGCCAGCAGTCGGGTCTCCCTCAACACTGAAGCTTTCTTT. Its protein product is CASSRVSLNTEAFF.

The chain links TRBV5-4 to TRBJ1-6, with 7 bases matching TRBD1. Germline CDR1 reads SGHNT; CDR2 reads YYREEE (reference sequence). There are 15 residues in the CDR3. Trimming at V came to 4 bases and at J to 5 bases, leaving 6 bases not matched to a gene. The CDR3 bases are TGTGCCAGCAGCCCGCAACAGGGGAATAATTCACCCCTCCACTTT. This translates into CASSPQQGNNSPLHF.

The genes are TRBV5-1 and TRBJ1-4; 8 bases line up with TRBD1. Germline-derived CDR1 and CDR2 are SGHRS and YFSETQ. The CDR3 is 17 residues long. Trimming removed 2 bases from V and 11 bases from J; junction bases left unmatched: 17. The CDR3: CASSLSTIGQGSGKLFF. CDR3 DNA: TGCGCCAGCAGCTTATCTACAATTGGACAGGGTTCTGGGAAACTGTTTTTT.

This clone was seen a few times. The V and J genes are TRBV28 and TRBJ2-7, with 7 bases identical to TRBD1. The CDR3 is made up of 15 amino acids. The germline CDR1 and CDR2 sequences are MDHEN and SYDVKM. Trimming cost V 3 bases and J 2 bases; bases outside gene matches: 7. The CDR3 reads CASSFGSTGPYEQYF. Written as DNA, the CDR3 is TGTGCCAGCAGTTTTGGTTCGACAGGGCCCTACGAGCAGTACTTC.

The chain links TRBV27 to TRBJ2-1; D is uncertain. The length of the CDR3 is 13 residues. The germline CDR1 and CDR2 sequences are MNHEY and SMNVEV (reference sequence). V was cut by 5 bases and J by 9 bases, with 14 bases left in between. The CDR3 DNA is TGTGCCAGCAGTATGGCTAGTTATGTTGAGCAGTTCTTC. The encoded protein is CASSMASYVEQFF.

The chain recombines TRBV7-2 with TRBJ2-5; 8 bases line up with TRBD1. Germline CDR1 reads SGHTA; CDR2 reads FQGNSA. V gave up 1 base and J gave up 1 base; unmatched junction bases: 5. The CDR3 has 16 amino acids. Here the CDR3 DNA reads TGTGCCAGCAGCTTAGGGACAGGGATTATCCAAGAGACCCAGTACTTC. This encodes CASSLGTGIIQETQYF.